Listed below are T cell receptor beta chains from one sample, sequenced in a study of T cell responses to AZD1222 COVID-19 vaccine. Using immunoSEQ multiplex PCR, the repertoire was profiled, and TCRdb retains in-frame clones only, with some absent. Among more than 85,000 clones listed, roughly 90% were seen once. The sequencing used peripheral blood, collected on day 0 of MenACWY control vaccination. These TCRs come from an adult in good health. Both conserved end residues are part of each CDR3. The order of the fields is J gene, D gene, V gene, clone size, CDR3 DNA, CDR3 protein. The D gene is left open where the match is weak. Only part of the rows carry a size: once, few, many, or a class if the clone is expanded.

>TRBJ2-1|TRBD2|TRBV6-2/TRBV6-3|NA
TGTGCCAGCAGTTACCGGACTCCTAGCGGGAGTGATGAGCAGTTCTTC
CASSYRTPSGSDEQFF
>TRBJ2-5|NA|TRBV19|NA
TGTGCCAGTAGTATTTCATCGTCGTGGACCCAAGAGACCCAGTACTTC
CASSISSSWTQETQYF
>TRBJ2-3|TRBD2|TRBV4-3|NA
TGCGCCAGCAGCCCCAGTGAACTAGCGGGGGGCACAGATACGCAGTATTTT
CASSPSELAGGTDTQYF
>TRBJ1-6|NA|TRBV30|NA
TGTGCCTGGAGTGTGGGGTATTCTAATTCACCCCTCCACTTT
CAWSVGYSNSPLHF
>TRBJ2-4|NA|TRBV13|NA
TGTGCCAGCAGCGTGGGACACACTGGTGGAAGCATTCAGTACTTC
CASSVGHTGGSIQYF
>TRBJ1-3|NA|TRBV25-1|once
TGTGCCAGCAAGGAAGGCAGGGCTGGAAACACCATATATTTT
CASKEGRAGNTIYF
>TRBJ1-1|NA|TRBV29-1|NA
TGCAGCTCCACCGCCGAGGGGGGTAACACTGAAGCTTTCTTT
CSSTAEGGNTEAFF
>TRBJ1-5|NA|TRBV28|NA
TGTGCCAGCAGTGTGACAGGTTCCAATCAGCCCCAGCATTTT
CASSVTGSNQPQHF
>TRBJ1-6|NA|TRBV4-1|NA
TGCGCCAGCAGCCAACGGTACCCAGATAATTCACCCCTCCACTTT
CASSQRYPDNSPLHF
>TRBJ2-7|NA|TRBV5-6|NA
TGTGCCAGCAGCTCGGACGGGTACGAGCAGTACTTC
CASSSDGYEQYF
>TRBJ1-1|TRBD1|TRBV18|NA
TGTGCCAGCTCACCGACAGGGATTGAAGCTTTCTTT
CASSPTGIEAFF
>TRBJ1-1|TRBD1|TRBV7-2|NA
TGTGCCAGCAGCTCCCAGCCGGGACAGGTGAACACTGAAGCTTTCTTT
CASSSQPGQVNTEAFF
>TRBJ1-4|NA|TRBV7-9|NA
TGTGCCAGCAGCCCCGATTGGGGGGCCGGACTGTTTTTT
CASSPDWGAGLFF
>TRBJ1-2|NA|TRBV19|NA
TGTGCCAGTAGTACACACCCCGGACCCAACTATGGCTACACCTTC
CASSTHPGPNYGYTF
>TRBJ2-1|NA|TRBV7-9|NA
TGTGCCAGCAGCTCGCCCAAAACGGGGTACAATGAGCAGTTCTTC
CASSSPKTGYNEQFF
>TRBJ1-2|NA|TRBV27|once
TGTGCCAGCACCCTAACGGGGGGCTCTGGCTACACCTTC
CASTLTGGSGYTF